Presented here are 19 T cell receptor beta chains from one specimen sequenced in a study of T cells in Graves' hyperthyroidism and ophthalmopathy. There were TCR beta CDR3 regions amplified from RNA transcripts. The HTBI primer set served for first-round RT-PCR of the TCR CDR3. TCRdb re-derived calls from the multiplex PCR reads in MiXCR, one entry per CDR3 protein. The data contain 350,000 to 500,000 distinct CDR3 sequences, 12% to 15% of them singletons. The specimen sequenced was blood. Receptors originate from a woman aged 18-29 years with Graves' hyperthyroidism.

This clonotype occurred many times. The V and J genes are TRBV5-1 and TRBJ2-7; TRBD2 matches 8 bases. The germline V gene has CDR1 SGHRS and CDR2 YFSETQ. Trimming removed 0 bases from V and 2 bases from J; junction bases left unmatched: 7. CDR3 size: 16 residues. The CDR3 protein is CASSLAVGRATYEQYF. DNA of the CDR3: TGCGCCAGCAGCTTGGCCGTCGGGAGGGCCACCTACGAGCAGTACTTC.

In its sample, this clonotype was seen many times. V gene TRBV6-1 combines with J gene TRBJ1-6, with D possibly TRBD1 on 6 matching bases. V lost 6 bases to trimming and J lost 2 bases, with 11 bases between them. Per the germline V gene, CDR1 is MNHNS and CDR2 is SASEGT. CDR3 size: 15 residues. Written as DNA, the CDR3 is TGTGCCAGCAGGGCAGGGGAGGCCTATAATTCACCCCTCCACTTT. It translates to CASRAGEAYNSPLHF.

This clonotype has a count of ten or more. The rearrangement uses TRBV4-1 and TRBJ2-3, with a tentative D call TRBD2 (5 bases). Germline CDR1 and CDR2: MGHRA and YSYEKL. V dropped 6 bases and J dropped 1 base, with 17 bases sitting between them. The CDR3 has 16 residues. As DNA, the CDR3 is TGCGCCAGCAGTCTCGTTAGCGAGAGGGGCACAGATACGCAGTATTTT. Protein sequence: CASSLVSERGTDTQYF.

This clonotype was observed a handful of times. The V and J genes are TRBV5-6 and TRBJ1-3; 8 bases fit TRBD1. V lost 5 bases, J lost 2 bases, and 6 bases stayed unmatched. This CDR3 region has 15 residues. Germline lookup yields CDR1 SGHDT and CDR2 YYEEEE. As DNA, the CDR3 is TGTGCCAGCAGTGAAACAGGGGGAGCTGGAAACACCATATATTTT. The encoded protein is CASSETGGAGNTIYF. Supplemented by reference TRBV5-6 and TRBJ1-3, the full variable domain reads DAGVTQSPTHLIKTRGQQVTLRCSPKSGHDTVSWYQQALGQGPQFIFQYYEEEERQRGNFPDRFSGHQFPNYSSELNVNALLLGDSALYLCASSETGGAGNTIYFGEGSWLTVV.

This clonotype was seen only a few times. This chain's CDR3 is CAWSVTLPGNTIYF. The CDR3 DNA reads TGTGCCTGGAGTGTAACTCTTCCTGGAAACACCATATATTTT. The chain recombines TRBV30 with TRBJ1-3; D gene ambiguous. The CDR3 runs to 14 residues. Germline lookup yields CDR1 GTSNPN and CDR2 SVGIG (reference sequence). Trimming took 0 bases from V and 2 from J, leaving 8 bases between them.

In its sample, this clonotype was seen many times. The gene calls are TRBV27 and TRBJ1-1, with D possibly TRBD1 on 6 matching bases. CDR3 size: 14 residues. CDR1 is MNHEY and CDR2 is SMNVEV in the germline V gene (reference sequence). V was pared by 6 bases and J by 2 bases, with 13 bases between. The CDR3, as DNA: TGTGCCAGCAGACATACAGGGCCCAACACTGAAGCTTTCTTT. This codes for CASRHTGPNTEAFF.

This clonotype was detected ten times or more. CDR3 sequence (DNA): TGCAGTGCTAGAGTACAGGGGGCCAGCTCCTACAATGAGCAGTTCTTC. Protein product: CSARVQGASSYNEQFF. V usage is TRBV20-1 and J usage is TRBJ2-1; 9 nucleotides agree with TRBD1. The CDR3 contains 16 residues. Trimming at V came to 1 base and at J to 0 bases, leaving 4 bases not matched to a gene. Germline values: CDR1 DFQATT, CDR2 SNEGSKA (reference sequence).

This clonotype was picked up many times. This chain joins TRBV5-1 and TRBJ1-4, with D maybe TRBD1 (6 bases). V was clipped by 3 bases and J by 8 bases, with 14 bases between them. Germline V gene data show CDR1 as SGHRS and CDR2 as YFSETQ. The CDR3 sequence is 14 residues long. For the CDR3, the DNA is TGCGCCAGCAGCTCCAGGGGCGGGTGGGAAAAACTGTTTTTT. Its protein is CASSSRGGWEKLFF. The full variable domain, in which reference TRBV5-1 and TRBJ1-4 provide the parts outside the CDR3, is KAGVTQTPRYLIKTRGQQVTLSCSPISGHRSVSWYQQTPGQGLQFLFEYFSETQRNKGNFPGRFSGRQFSNSRSEMNVSTLELGDSALYLCASSSRGGWEKLFFGSGTQLSVL.

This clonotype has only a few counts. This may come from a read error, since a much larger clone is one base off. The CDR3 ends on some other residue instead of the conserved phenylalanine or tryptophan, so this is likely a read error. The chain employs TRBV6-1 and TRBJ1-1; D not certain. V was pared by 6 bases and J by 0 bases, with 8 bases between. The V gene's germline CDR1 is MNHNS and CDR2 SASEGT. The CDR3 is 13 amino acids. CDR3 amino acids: CASRPTVNTEAFL. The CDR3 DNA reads TGTGCCAGCAGGCCCACGGTGAACACTGAAGCTTTCCTT.

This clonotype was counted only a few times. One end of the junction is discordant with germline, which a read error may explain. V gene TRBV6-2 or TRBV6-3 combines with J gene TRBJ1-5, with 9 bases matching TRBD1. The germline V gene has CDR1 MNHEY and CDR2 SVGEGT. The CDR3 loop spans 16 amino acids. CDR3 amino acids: CPSSRPTGGRNQPQHF. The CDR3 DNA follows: TGTCCCAGCAGCCGGCCGACAGGGGGTCGCAATCAGCCCCAGCATTTT.

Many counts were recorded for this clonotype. CDR3 loop: CASSKAGTTQETQYF. Written as DNA, the CDR3 is TGTGCCAGCAGCAAAGCGGGAACCACTCAAGAGACCCAGTACTTC. V gene TRBV7-2 combines with J gene TRBJ2-5; 7 nucleotides match TRBD2. CDR1 and CDR2 from the germline V gene are SGHTA and FQGNSA. J lost 2 bases, V lost 5 bases, and 8 bases had no gene match. The CDR3 spans 15 residues.

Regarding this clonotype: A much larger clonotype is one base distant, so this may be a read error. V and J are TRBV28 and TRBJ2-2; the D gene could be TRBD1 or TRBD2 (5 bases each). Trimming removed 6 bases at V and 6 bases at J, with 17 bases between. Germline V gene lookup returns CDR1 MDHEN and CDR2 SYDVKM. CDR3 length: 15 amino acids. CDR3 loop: CASSRGPEEAGELFF. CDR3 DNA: TGTGCCAGCAGCCGGGGACCTGAAGAGGCCGGGGAGCTGTTTTTT. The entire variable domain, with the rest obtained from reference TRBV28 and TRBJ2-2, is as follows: DVKVTQSSRYLVKRTGEKVFLECVQDMDHENMFWYRQDPGLGLRLIYFSYDVKMKEKGDIPEGYSVSREKKERFSLILESASTNQTSMYLCASSRGPEEAGELFFGEGSRLTVL.

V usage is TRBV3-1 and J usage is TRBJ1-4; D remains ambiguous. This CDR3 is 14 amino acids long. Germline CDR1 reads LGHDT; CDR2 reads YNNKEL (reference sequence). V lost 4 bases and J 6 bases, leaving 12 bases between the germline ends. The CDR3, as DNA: TGTGCCAGCAGCCCCGACTTCCGTGATGAAAAACTGTTTTTT. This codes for CASSPDFRDEKLFF.

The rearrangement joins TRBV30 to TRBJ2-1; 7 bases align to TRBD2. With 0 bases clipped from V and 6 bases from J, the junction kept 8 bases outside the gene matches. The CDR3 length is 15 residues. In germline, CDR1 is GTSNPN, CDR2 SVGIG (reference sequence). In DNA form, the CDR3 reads TGTGCCTGGAGTGTAGTCGCGGGAGTCCCCAATGAGCAGTTCTTC. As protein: CAWSVVAGVPNEQFF.

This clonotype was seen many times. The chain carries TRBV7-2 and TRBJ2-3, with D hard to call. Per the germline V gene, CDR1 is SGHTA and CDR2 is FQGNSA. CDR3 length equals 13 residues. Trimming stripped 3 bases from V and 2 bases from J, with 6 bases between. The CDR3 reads CASSFSATDTQYF. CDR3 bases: TGTGCCAGCAGCTTTTCTGCCACAGATACGCAGTATTTT.

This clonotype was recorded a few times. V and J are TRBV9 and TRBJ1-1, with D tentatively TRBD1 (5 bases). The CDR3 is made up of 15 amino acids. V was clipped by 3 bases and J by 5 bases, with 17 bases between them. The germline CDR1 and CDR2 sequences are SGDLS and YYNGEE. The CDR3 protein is CASSEGPQVETEAFF. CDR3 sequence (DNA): TGTGCCAGCAGCGAGGGACCCCAAGTAGAGACTGAAGCTTTCTTT.

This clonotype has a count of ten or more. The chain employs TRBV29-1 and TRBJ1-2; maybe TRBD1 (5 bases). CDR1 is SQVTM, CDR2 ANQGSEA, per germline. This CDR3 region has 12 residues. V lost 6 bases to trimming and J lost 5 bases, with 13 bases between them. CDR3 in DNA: TGCAGCGTATCGACAGCAAGATATGGCTACACCTTC. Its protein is CSVSTARYGYTF. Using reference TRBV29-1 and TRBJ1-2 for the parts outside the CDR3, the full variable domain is SAVISQKPSRDICQRGTSLTIQCQVDSQVTMMFWYRQQPGQSLTLIATANQGSEATYESGFVIDKFPISRPNLTFSTLTVSNMSPEDSSIYLCSVSTARYGYTFGSGTRLTVV.

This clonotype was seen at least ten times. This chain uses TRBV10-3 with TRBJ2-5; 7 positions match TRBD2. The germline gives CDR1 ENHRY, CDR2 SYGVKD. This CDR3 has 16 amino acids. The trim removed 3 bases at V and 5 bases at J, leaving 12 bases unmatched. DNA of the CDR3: TGTGCCATCAGTGAACCGATGGCGGGAGTCGGGGAGACCCAGTACTTC. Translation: CAISEPMAGVGETQYF.

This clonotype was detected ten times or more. The CDR3 coding sequence is TGTGCCAGCAGTTCCGGGACTGGGAGTAACGAGCAGTACTTC. The encoded protein is CASSSGTGSNEQYF. This chain joins TRBV7-9 and TRBJ2-7; TRBD2 might be the D (6 bases). Trimming removed 6 bases from V and 5 bases from J, with 17 bases in between. This CDR3 is 14 amino acids long. Germline-derived CDR1 and CDR2 are SEHNR and FQNEAQ (reference sequence). The full variable domain, its missing parts supplied by reference TRBV7-9 and TRBJ2-7, is DTGVSQNPRHKITKRGQNVTFRCDPISEHNRLYWYRQTLGQGPEFLTYFQNEAQLEKSRLLSDRFSAERPKGSFSTLEIQRTEQGDSAMYLCASSSGTGSNEQYFGPGTRLTVT.